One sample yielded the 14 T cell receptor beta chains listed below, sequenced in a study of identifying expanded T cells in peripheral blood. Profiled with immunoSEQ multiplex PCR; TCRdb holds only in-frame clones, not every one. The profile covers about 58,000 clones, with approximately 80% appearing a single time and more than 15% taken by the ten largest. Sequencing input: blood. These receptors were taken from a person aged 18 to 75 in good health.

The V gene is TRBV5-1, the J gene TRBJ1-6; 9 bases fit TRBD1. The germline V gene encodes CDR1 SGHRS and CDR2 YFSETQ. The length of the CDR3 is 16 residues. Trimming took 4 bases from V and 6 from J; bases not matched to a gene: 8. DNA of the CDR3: TGCGCCAGCAGCGTGGGGACAGGGATGGGTAATTCACCCCTCCACTTT. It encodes CASSVGTGMGNSPLHF.

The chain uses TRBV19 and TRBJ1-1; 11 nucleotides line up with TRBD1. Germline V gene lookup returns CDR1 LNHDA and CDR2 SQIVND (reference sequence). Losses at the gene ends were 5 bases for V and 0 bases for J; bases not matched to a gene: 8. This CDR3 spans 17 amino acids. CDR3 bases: TGTGCCAGTAGTCCCTCACCGGGACAGGGGGTGAACACTGAAGCTTTCTTT. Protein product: CASSPSPGQGVNTEAFF.

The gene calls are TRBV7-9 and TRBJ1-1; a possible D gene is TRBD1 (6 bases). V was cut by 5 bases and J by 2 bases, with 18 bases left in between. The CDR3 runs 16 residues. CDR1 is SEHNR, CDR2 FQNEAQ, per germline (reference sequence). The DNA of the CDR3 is TGTGCCAGCAGCCCCGTAGGTGGACAGACTAACACTGAAGCTTTCTTT. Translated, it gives CASSPVGGQTNTEAFF.

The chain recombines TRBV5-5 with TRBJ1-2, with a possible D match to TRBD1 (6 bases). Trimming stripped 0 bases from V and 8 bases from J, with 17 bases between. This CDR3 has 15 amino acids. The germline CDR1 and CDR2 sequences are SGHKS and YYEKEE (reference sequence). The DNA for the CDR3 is TGTGCCAGCAGCTTGGCCGGGGGCAGGCGGATGGGCTACACCTTC. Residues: CASSLAGGRRMGYTF.

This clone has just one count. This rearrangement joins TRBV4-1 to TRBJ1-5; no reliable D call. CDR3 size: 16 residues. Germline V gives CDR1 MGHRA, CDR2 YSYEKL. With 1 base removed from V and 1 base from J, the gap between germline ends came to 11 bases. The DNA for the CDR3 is TGCGCCAGCAGCCAAGGCACAGAACACAGCAATCAGCCCCAGCATTTT. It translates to CASSQGTEHSNQPQHF.

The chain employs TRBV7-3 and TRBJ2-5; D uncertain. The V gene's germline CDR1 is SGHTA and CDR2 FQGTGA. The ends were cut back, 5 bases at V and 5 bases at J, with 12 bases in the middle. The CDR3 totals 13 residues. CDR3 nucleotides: TGTGCCAGCAGCCTTGGGTTAGGGGAGACCCAGTACTTC. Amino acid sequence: CASSLGLGETQYF.

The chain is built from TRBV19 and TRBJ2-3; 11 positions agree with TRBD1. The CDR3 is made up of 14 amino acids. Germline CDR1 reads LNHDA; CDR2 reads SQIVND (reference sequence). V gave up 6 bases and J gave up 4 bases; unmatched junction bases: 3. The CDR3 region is CASRDRGLSDTQYF. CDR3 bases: TGTGCCAGTAGGGACAGGGGGCTCTCAGATACGCAGTATTTT.

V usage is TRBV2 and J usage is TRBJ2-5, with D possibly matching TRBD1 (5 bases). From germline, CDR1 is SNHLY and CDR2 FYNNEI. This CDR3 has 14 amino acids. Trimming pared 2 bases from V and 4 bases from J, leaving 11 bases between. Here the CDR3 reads CASSEQGIGETQYF. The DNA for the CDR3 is TGTGCCAGCAGTGAACAGGGTATCGGAGAGACCCAGTACTTC.

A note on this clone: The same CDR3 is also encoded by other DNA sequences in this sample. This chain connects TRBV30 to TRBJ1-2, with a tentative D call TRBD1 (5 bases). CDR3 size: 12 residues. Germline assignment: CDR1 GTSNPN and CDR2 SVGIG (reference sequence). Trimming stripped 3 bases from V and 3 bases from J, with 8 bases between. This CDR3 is CAWRQGDYGYTF. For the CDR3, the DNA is TGTGCCTGGAGGCAGGGCGACTATGGCTACACCTTC.

For the CDR3, the DNA is TGTGCCAGTAGTCTTCGGGGCCTTAGCAATCAGCCCCAGCATTTT. It translates to CASSLRGLSNQPQHF. The chain couples TRBV19 to TRBJ1-5; maybe TRBD1 (5 bases). The CDR3 sequence is 15 residues long. Germline assignment: CDR1 LNHDA and CDR2 SQIVND (reference sequence). The V and J ends lost 5 bases and 0 bases respectively, with 11 bases between them.

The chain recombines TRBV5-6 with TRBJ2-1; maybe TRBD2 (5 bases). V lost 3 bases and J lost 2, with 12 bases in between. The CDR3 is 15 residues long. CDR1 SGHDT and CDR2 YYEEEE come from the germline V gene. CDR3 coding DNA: TGTGCCAGCAGCTATGTTGGAGGCGCCTACAATGAGCAGTTCTTC. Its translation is CASSYVGGAYNEQFF.

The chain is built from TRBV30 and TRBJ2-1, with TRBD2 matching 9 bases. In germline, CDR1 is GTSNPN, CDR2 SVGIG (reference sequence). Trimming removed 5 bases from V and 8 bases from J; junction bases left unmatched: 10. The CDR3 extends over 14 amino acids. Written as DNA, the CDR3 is TGTGCCTGGGAGGGGACTAGCAACGTAGATGAGCAGTTCTTC. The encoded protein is CAWEGTSNVDEQFF.

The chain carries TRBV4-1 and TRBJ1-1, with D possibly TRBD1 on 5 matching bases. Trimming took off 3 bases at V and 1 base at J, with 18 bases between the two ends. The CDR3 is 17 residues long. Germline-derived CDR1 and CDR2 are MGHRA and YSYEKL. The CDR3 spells CASSQTGGKFGNTEAFF. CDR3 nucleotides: TGCGCCAGCAGCCAGACCGGGGGAAAATTTGGGAACACTGAAGCTTTCTTT.

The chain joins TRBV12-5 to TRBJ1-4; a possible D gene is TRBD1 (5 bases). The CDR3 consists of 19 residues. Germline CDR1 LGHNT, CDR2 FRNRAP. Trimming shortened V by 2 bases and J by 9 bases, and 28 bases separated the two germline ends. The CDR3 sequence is CASGLLIARESVALKKLFF. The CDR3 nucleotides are TGTGCTAGTGGTTTGCTAATAGCCAGGGAATCAGTGGCCCTGAAAAAACTGTTTTTT. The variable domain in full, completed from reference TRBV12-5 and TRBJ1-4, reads DARVTQTPRHKVTEMGQEVTMRCQPILGHNTVFWYRQTMMQGLELLAYFRNRAPLDDSGMPKDRFSAEMPDATLATLKIQPSEPRDSAVYFCASGLLIARESVALKKLFFGSGTQLSVL.